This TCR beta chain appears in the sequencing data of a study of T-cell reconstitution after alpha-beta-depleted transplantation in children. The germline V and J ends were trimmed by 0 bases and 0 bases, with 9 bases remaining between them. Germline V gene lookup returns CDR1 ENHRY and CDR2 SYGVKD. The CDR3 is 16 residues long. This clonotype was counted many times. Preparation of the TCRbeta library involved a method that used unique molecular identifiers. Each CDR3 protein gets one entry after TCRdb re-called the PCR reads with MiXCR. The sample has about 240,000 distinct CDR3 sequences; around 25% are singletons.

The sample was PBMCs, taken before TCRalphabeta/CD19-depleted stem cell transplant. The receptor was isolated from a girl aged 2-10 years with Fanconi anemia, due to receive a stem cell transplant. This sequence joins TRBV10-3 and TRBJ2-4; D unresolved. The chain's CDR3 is CAISESVLEAKNIQYF. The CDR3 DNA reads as TGTGCCATCAGTGAGTCTGTCCTAGAAGCCAAAAACATTCAGTACTTC.